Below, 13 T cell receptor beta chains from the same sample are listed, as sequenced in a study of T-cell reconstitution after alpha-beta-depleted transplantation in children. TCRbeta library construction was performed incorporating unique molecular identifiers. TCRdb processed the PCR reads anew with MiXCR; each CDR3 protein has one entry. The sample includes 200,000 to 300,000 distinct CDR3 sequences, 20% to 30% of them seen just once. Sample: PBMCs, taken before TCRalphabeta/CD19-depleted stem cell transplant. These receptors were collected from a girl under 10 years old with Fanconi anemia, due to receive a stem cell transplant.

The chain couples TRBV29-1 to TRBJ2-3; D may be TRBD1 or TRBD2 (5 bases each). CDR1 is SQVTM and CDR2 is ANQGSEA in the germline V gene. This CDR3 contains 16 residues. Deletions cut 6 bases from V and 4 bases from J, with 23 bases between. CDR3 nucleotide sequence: TGCAGCGTCTACCCAGTGGGACGGTCTGGGCCAGATACGCAGTATTTT. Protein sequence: CSVYPVGRSGPDTQYF.

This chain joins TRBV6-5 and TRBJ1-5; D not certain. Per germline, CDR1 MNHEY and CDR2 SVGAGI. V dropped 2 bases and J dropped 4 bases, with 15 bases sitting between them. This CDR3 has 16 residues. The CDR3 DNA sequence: TGTGCCAGCAGTTACGCCCCGGGAAACCCTAATCAGCCCCAGCATTTT. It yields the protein CASSYAPGNPNQPQHF.

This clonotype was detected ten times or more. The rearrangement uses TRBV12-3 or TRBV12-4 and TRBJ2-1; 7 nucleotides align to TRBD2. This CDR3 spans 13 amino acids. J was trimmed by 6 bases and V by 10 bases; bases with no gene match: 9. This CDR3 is CATTRIAGNEQFF. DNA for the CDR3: TGTGCCACCACCCGGATAGCGGGCAATGAGCAGTTCTTC.

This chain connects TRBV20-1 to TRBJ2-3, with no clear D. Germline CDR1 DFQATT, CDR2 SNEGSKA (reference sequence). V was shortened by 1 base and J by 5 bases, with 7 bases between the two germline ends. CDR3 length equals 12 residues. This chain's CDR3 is CSARVLGDTQYF. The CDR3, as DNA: TGCAGTGCTAGAGTATTGGGAGATACGCAGTATTTT.

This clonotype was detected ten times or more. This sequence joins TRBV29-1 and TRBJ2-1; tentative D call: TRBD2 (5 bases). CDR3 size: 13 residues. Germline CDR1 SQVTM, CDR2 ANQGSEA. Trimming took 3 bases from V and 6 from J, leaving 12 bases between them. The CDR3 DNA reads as TGCAGCGTTGACTGTGCGGGTTGCAATGAGCAGTTCTTC. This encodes CSVDCAGCNEQFF.

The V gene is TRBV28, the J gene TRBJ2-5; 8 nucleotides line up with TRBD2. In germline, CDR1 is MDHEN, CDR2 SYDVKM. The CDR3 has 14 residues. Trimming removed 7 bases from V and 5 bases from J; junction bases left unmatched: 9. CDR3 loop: CASTPGLVLETQYF. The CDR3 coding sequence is TGTGCCAGCACCCCGGGACTAGTCCTTGAGACCCAGTACTTC.

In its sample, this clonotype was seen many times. The CDR3 DNA is TGTGCCAGCAGTTTATTGGGGACACGGGCCAATCAGCCCCAGCATTTT. This sequence encodes CASSLLGTRANQPQHF. This chain connects TRBV27 to TRBJ1-5, with a possible D match to TRBD1 (6 bases). V was clipped by 1 base and J by 3 bases, with 13 bases between them. The CDR3 loop spans 16 amino acids. Germline CDR1 and CDR2: MNHEY and SMNVEV (reference sequence).

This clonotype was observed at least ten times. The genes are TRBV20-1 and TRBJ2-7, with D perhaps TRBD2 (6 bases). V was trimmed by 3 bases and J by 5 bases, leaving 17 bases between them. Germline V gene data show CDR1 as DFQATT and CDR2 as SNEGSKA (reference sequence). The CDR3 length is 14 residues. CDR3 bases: TGCAGTGCTAGTACGGCAGGGAGGTACCACGAGCAGTACTTC. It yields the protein CSASTAGRYHEQYF.

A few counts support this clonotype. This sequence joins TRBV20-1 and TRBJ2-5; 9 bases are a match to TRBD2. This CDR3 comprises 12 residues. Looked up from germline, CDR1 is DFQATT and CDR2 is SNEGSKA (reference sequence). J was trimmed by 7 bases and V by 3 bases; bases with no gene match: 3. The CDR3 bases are TGCAGTGCTAGGACACTAGCGGGGACCCAGTACTTC. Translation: CSARTLAGTQYF.

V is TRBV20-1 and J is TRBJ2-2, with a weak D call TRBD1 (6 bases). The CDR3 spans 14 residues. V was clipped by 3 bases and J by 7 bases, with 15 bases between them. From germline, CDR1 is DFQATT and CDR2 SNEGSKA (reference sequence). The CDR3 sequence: CSASIDRKDGELFF. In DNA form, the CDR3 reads TGCAGTGCTAGTATAGACAGGAAAGACGGGGAGCTGTTTTTT.

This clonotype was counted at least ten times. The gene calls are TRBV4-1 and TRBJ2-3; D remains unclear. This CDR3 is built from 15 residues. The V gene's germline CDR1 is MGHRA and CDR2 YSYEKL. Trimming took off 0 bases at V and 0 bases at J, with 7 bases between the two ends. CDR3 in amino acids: CASSQDFPSTDTQYF. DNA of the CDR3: TGCGCCAGCAGCCAAGACTTCCCTAGCACAGATACGCAGTATTTT.

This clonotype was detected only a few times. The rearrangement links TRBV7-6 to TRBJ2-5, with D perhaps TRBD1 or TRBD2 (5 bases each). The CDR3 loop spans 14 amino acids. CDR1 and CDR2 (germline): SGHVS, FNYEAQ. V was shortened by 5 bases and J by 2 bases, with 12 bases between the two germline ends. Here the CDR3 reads CASSAGTEQETQYF. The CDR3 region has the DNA TGTGCCAGCAGCGCTGGGACGGAACAAGAGACCCAGTACTTC.

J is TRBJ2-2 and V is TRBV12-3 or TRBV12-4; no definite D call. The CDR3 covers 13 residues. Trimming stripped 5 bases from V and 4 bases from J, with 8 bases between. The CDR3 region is CASSLDGTGELFF. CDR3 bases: TGTGCCAGCAGTCTAGACGGCACCGGGGAGCTGTTTTTT.